This T cell receptor beta chain came from a study of TIL therapy for anti-PD-1-resistant metastatic lung cancer. About the study: Tumors carried a median about 1.6 non-synonymous mutations per megabase.

The V end was cut by 4 bases, the J end by 4 bases, with 20 bases between. This CDR3 comprises 16 residues. In germline, CDR1 is KGHSH, CDR2 LQKENI. The sample holds one count of this clone. The libraries were made with immunoSEQ v3. TCRdb's table, derived via immunoSEQ multiplex PCR, lists solely in-frame clones and lacks some. The sample comprises about 50,000 clones, just over 85% of which are singletons, and around 5% rests with the top ten. The time point here: pre-treatment sample, taken before nivolumab and TIL therapy. The sample in question was blood, obtained at baseline. The V gene is TRBV18, the J gene TRBJ2-7; possibly TRBD1 for D (5 bases). The receptor's source is a person between 25 and 79 years old with non-small cell lung cancer. Here the CDR3 DNA reads TGTGCCAGCTCACAAGCAAAAGACAGATCGGCGTACGAGCAGTACTTC. It is translated as CASSQAKDRSAYEQYF.